This T cell receptor beta chain was identified in a study of blood T cell repertoires in COVID-19. Study-wide context: Italy, Spain and the United States were the sources of the convalescent and acute COVID-19 samples. The analysed material was cDNA or gDNA that came from T cells, B-cell-depleted T cells, or PBMCs.

The CDR3 has 13 residues. The V and J ends lost 5 bases and 6 bases, in that order; junction bases with no gene match: 6. Germline V gene lookup returns CDR1 MNHEY and CDR2 SMNVEV (reference sequence). In the original processing: The assay estimated nucleated cells by amplifying reference gene primers. Repertoires were generated with immunoSEQ multiplex PCR, while TCRdb's copy carries only in-frame clones and drops some. D and trimming were read from the DNA, whereas the V and J calls and clone size are those reported in that table. The sample shows tens of thousands of clones, roughly four fifths of them seen only once.

The receptor's source is a man aged 65 to 79 with active or convalescent COVID-19. Specimen: peripheral blood. The rearrangement uses TRBV27 and TRBJ1-2; 7 bases map to TRBD1. Here the CDR3 reads CASSRRQGDGYTF. The CDR3 nucleotides read TGTGCCAGCAGTCGCAGACAGGGAGATGGCTACACCTTC.